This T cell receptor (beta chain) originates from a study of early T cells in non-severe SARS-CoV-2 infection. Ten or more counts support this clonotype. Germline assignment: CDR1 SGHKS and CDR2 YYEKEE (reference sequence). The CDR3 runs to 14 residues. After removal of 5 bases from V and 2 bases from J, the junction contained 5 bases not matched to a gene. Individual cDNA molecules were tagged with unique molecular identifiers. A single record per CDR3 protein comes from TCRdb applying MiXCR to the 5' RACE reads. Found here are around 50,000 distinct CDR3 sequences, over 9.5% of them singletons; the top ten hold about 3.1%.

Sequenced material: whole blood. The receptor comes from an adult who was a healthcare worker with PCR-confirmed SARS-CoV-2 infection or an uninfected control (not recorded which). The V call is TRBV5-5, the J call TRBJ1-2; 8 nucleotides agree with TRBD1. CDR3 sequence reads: CASRMGDRNYGYTF. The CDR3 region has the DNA TGTGCCAGCAGGATGGGGGACAGGAACTATGGCTACACCTTC.